This entry concerns a single T cell receptor (beta chain). Its antigen is not known. This specimen belongs to a study of CD8+CD57+ T cells in acquired aplastic anemia. Study-wide findings and caveats: Patients and controls shared about 27 CD8+ CDR3 sequences.

Genomic DNA acted as the template from which TCR beta VDJ combination and CDR3 sequence profiling were carried out. TCRdb analysed the reads with MiXCR anew, one entry per CDR3 protein. Of just over 150,000 distinct CDR3 sequences listed, 45% to 50% are singletons. The patients chosen for sequencing had shown expansion of CD8+CD57+ cells (detected by flow cytometry). None of the patients had been given any therapy when their blood was sampled. CDR1 is SGHAT, CDR2 FQNNGV, per germline. This CDR3 comprises 16 residues. After removal of 4 bases from V and 4 bases from J, the junction contained 10 bases not matched to a gene.

Sequencing was done on a sample of sorted CD4+, CD8+, or CD8+CD57+ T cells (not recorded which) from PBMCs. This receptor was taken from a human donor with aplastic anemia. V and J are TRBV11-2 and TRBJ2-1; 7 nucleotides match TRBD1. Written as DNA, the CDR3 is TGTGCCAGCAGCTCCGAGGGGGCGGGCCCTTACAATGAGCAGTTCTTC. It translates to CASSSEGAGPYNEQFF.